This T cell receptor beta chain was captured in a study of response to subunit inactivated influenza vaccine. Via MiXCR, TCRdb re-called the RT-PCR reads, giving one row per CDR3 protein. The sample holds a few hundred thousand distinct CDR3 sequences; 14% are singletons and the top ten take more than 9.5%. This clonotype was seen only a few times. Its cognate antigen is unknown. Germline V CDR1 and CDR2: SNHLY, FYNNEI. The CDR3 is 16 amino acids. V dropped 3 bases and J dropped 10 bases, with 19 bases sitting between them. The study's findings and limits: The authors suggested that few new T cells are recruited per seasonal influenza vaccination.

The chain joins TRBV2 to TRBJ1-6; D ambiguous. This specimen consisted of PBMCs from blood, obtained about 12 days after vaccination. This receptor was identified in a middle-aged man who received an inactivated influenza vaccine. CDR3 in DNA: TGTGCCAGCAGTGATCCCCCCCTACGCGATAGCTCACCCCTCCACTTT. It encodes CASSDPPLRDSSPLHF.